This T cell receptor (beta chain) was profiled in a study of Graves' ophthalmopathy and Graves' hyperthyroidism (dated by TCRdb to between 2017 and 2018). About the study as a whole: Peripheral blood samples were taken at the time of initial diagnosis, before any treatment was given. An independent validation cohort was composed of around 19 hyperthyroidism patients and about 16 patients who later progressed from hyperthyroidism to ophthalmopathy. In total, 135 blood samples were TCR-sequenced: roughly 45 ophthalmopathy, roughly 80 hyperthyroidism and about 17 hyperthyroidism-to-ophthalmopathy patients. T-cell repertoires of thyroid tissue and blood were compared in 5 or 6 hyperthyroidism patients. The study used TCR beta repertoire signatures to distinguish Graves' ophthalmopathy from Graves' hyperthyroidism and to predict progression to ophthalmopathy. A discovery set of 95 to 100 patients (43 ophthalmopathy, about 58 stable hyperthyroidism) was enrolled to explore V-J signatures distinguishing ophthalmopathy from hyperthyroidism. Following sampling, methimazole starting at 30 mg daily was administered to hyperthyroidism patients, and high-dose intravenous methylprednisolone was administered to ophthalmopathy patients.

The ophthalmopathy patients had moderately to severely active disease, with a Clinical Activity Score of 3 or higher, a NOSPECS grade of 4 or higher, and a disease duration of less than 3 months. Patients were excluded if they had other autoimmune diseases, uncontrolled infections, pregnancy or lactation. Diagnosis was based on clinical symptoms, serum thyroxine, TRAb, thyroid ultrasound and orbital computed tomography. Ficoll-Paque density gradient centrifugation was used to isolate PBMCs from about 9 ml of fresh peripheral blood. Trizol reagent was used to extract the total RNA, and its quality was then checked on an Agilent 2100 Bioanalyzer. TCR beta CDR3 regions were amplified from RNA transcripts for repertoire sequencing. The first round of RT-PCR was done with HTBI primers and the Qiagen OneStep RT-PCR kit, and was followed by a second round of multiplex PCR, then size selection and purification. The libraries underwent paired-end sequencing with 100 bp reads on an Illumina HiSeq2000. The study's processing was this. Reads were processed with SOAPnuke, discarding reads with adapters, uncalled bases, mean Phred below 15, or no exact constant-primer or identifier match. High-quality paired reads were merged with COPE v1.2.5. Each unique nucleotide sequence was treated as a clonotype, and MiTCR v1.1 was used to align the clonotypes to the IMGT TRB V, D and J references. The analysis was limited to V-J combinations with a frequency above 0.0001, which together covered just over 98% of the repertoires. For each V-J combination, a TCR clonal expansion and chaos score was defined as F50 clonal expansion divided by the chaos observed in the TCRdist matrix. Welch's t-statistics and random forest were used to narrow the features down to 10 to 15 V-J combinations, which were then fed into a naive Bayes classifier. The similarity between thyroid and blood repertoires was quantified using the Morisita-Horn index. Through fastp at Q25 and MiXCR, TCRdb rebuilt clones from the public reads, retaining in-frame beta chains. Duplicate CDR3 protein sequences are folded into a single record with the most common DNA and genes. For this entry, the V and J calls and clone size follow TCRdb and not the study's own pipeline. The sample yields about 240,000 distinct CDR3 sequences; around 50% were counted once. Over 40% of the sample comes from the top ten.

Inclusive of the bounding cysteine and phenylalanine, the CDR3 is 15 residues long. Only the CDR3 portion is preserved as DNA: 45 bases, with reading frame beginning at the first base. For this clonotype: This clone's antigen is unknown. Germline and junction disagree at one end, which may indicate a read error.

What the authors observed across the whole study: In validation, the model predicted ophthalmopathy progression with nearly 71% sensitivity and roughly 72% specificity; some 13 predicted patients were CT-confirmed with GO in a median of around 6 months. Sample size was not statistically predetermined, and group allocation was not concealed from the investigators. Most of the expanded thyroid clonotypes with a frequency above 0.001 were also detected in blood, and it was suggested that the thyroid immune response may be reflected by blood repertoires. In cross-validation, the 13-signature model distinguished ophthalmopathy from stable hyperthyroidism with approximately 90% sensitivity and roughly 81% specificity, while in the test set the corresponding values were about 79% and 69%.

This sequence uses TRBV12-3 or TRBV12-4 and TRBJ2-5, and TRBD1 aligns with 8 junction nucleotides. The receptor was isolated from an adult man with Graves' ophthalmopathy. The sequenced sample consisted of peripheral blood. The CDR3 protein sequence reads: CATSDLTGAGETQYF. The nucleotides are TGTGCCACCAGTGACTTGACAGGGGCCGGAGAGACCCAGTACTTC.